What follows is one TCR beta chain and its context. The study profiled TCR beta VDJ and CDR3 using genomic DNA as template. TCRdb redid the calling of the reads with MiXCR, one entry per CDR3 protein. The sample contains over 45,000 distinct CDR3 sequences, approximately 78% of which appear only once. The source of the sample is a study of CD8+CD57+ T cells in acquired aplastic anemia. Germline CDR1 is SNHLY and CDR2 is FYNNEI. Trimming took off 3 bases at V and 6 bases at J, with 9 bases between the two ends. This CDR3 spans 14 amino acids. This clonotype was obtained from a human donor in good health, serving as a control. The gene calls are TRBV2 and TRBJ1-6; D is perhaps TRBD1 (5 bases). Material for sequencing was sorted CD4+, CD8+, or CD8+CD57+ T cells (not recorded which) from PBMCs. CDR3 in amino acids: CASSDLGGNSPLHF. The CDR3 DNA is TGTGCCAGCAGTGATCTGGGGGGTAATTCACCCCTCCACTTT.